The clone carrying this T cell receptor beta chain was counted at least ten times. CDR1 is MDHEN, CDR2 SYDVKM, per germline. The ends were cut back, 4 bases at V and 6 bases at J, with 12 bases in the middle. CDR3 length: 14 amino acids. Time point specified: newly diagnosed GD, antithyroid drugs for less than 3 months. Isolated PBMC RNA provided the starting material for the TCR library. The data originate from a study of regulatory T cells in long-lasting Graves disease. In building TCR beta libraries, iRepertoire HTBI primers were used together with Arm-PCR of CDR3 regions. MiXCR, run by TCRdb on the multiplex PCR reads, gives a single entry per CDR3 protein. This sample carries some 250,000 distinct CDR3 sequences, roughly a fifth of them seen once, and the ten largest clones take 11% to 15%.

The source is a female donor with Graves disease. The J gene is TRBJ2-2, the V gene TRBV28, with D tentatively TRBD2 (5 bases). The starting material was peripheral blood mononuclear cells (PBMCs), obtained at new diagnosis, from a patient treated with antithyroid drugs. The chain's CDR3 is CASSSEGGAGELFF. The CDR3 DNA is TGTGCCAGCAGTTCAGAGGGTGGCGCCGGGGAGCTGTTTTTT.